Below are 17 T cell receptor beta chains sequenced from a single sample in a study of blood T cell repertoires in COVID-19. TCRdb's copy holds only in-frame clones and misses some; the assay was immunoSEQ multiplex PCR. The sample records more than 200,000 clones, over 65% being singletons. Source material: peripheral blood. The receptor source for this set is a woman in her sixties or seventies with active or convalescent COVID-19.

The rearrangement uses TRBV5-1 and TRBJ1-2, with TRBD1 matching over 8 bases. V gave up 0 bases and J gave up 4 bases; unmatched junction bases: 2. CDR1 and CDR2 from the germline V gene are SGHRS and YFSETQ. This CDR3 region has 14 residues. The CDR3 sequence: CASSLGDRSYGYTF. For the CDR3, the DNA is TGCGCCAGCAGCTTGGGGGACAGGAGCTATGGCTACACCTTC. The variable domain in full, with the rest retrieved from reference TRBV5-1 and TRBJ1-2, is KAGVTQTPRYLIKTRGQQVTLSCSPISGHRSVSWYQQTPGQGLQFLFEYFSETQRNKGNFPGRFSGRQFSNSRSEMNVSTLELGDSALYLCASSLGDRSYGYTFGSGTRLTVV.

The chain couples TRBV19 to TRBJ1-5; tentative D call: TRBD1 (5 bases). From germline, CDR1 is LNHDA and CDR2 SQIVND (reference sequence). This CDR3 spans 15 amino acids. With 3 bases removed from V and 2 bases from J, the gap between germline ends came to 11 bases. The CDR3 loop reads CASSMEGFGNQPQHF. CDR3 in DNA: TGTGCCAGTAGTATGGAGGGGTTTGGCAATCAGCCCCAGCATTTT.

The V gene is TRBV7-9, the J gene TRBJ1-5; TRBD1 might be the D (5 bases). The CDR3 is 13 residues long. V was clipped by 5 bases and J by 4 bases, with 9 bases between them. Germline V gives CDR1 SEHNR, CDR2 FQNEAQ (reference sequence). In DNA, the CDR3 is TGTGCCAGCAGCCCAGGGTGGAATCAGCCCCAGCATTTT. This translates into CASSPGWNQPQHF.

This clone was recorded only once. J is TRBJ1-5 and V is TRBV28; D uncertain. The CDR3 length is 15 residues. V was clipped by 2 bases and J by 1 base, with 9 bases between them. Germline V gene sequence: CDR1 MDHEN, CDR2 SYDVKM. The CDR3: CASSLVRASNQPQHF. Here the CDR3 DNA reads TGTGCCAGCAGTTTAGTCAGAGCGAGCAATCAGCCCCAGCATTTT.

In this sample, this clone turned up once. V is TRBV6-5 and J is TRBJ1-1, with D maybe TRBD1 (5 bases). Germline values: CDR1 MNHEY, CDR2 SVGAGI. CDR3 length: 15 amino acids. Trimming shortened V by 2 bases and J by 0 bases, and 10 bases separated the two germline ends. The CDR3 is CASSYGTGVNTEAFF. The CDR3 nucleotides are TGTGCCAGCAGTTACGGAACAGGAGTGAACACTGAAGCTTTCTTT.

The V gene is TRBV5-6, the J gene TRBJ1-1; D gene ambiguous. Trimming removed 4 bases from V and 3 bases from J, with 16 bases in between. Germline values: CDR1 SGHDT, CDR2 YYEEEE. The CDR3 runs to 15 residues. The CDR3 region has the DNA TGTGCCAGCAGCGCGACTCCGGGAGTTCACACTGAAGCTTTCTTT. It translates to CASSATPGVHTEAFF.

The J gene is TRBJ1-1, the V gene TRBV11-2, with TRBD1 as a possible D gene (6 bases). Trimming shortened V by 0 bases and J by 3 bases, and 20 bases separated the two germline ends. CDR3 length: 18 amino acids. Germline-derived CDR1 and CDR2 are SGHAT and FQNNGV. The DNA for the CDR3 is TGTGCCAGCAGCTTAGACCAGGCAGGGGATTTACGGGACACTGAAGCTTTCTTT. Protein sequence: CASSLDQAGDLRDTEAFF.

V and J are TRBV4-1 and TRBJ2-7, with TRBD2 matching 7 bases. There are 15 residues in the CDR3. From germline, CDR1 is MGHRA and CDR2 YSYEKL. V shed 4 bases, J shed 0 bases, and the junction held 6 bases outside the gene matches. The CDR3 nucleotides read TGCGCCAGCAGCCCGGGGGAGGGCCACTCCTACGAGCAGTACTTC. Translating it yields CASSPGEGHSYEQYF.

The genes are TRBV6-6 and TRBJ1-4; TRBD1 matches 7 bases. CDR1 MNHNY and CDR2 SVGAGI come from the germline V gene (reference sequence). V was clipped by 5 bases and J by 2 bases; unmatched bases: 11. The CDR3 totals 17 residues. Here the CDR3 reads CASSPRTGGATNEKLFF. CDR3 bases: TGTGCCAGCAGTCCCCGGACAGGAGGGGCCACTAATGAAAAACTGTTTTTT.

This sequence joins TRBV11-3 and TRBJ2-5; D is ambiguous. V was trimmed by 1 base and J by 4 bases, leaving 10 bases between them. Germline CDR1 is SGHNT and CDR2 is YENEEA. The CDR3 spans 14 residues. CDR3 residues: CASSLGGSRETQYF. For the CDR3, the DNA is TGTGCCAGCAGCTTAGGAGGTTCCCGAGAGACCCAGTACTTC.

This clone was observed a few times. CDR3 nucleotides: TGTGCCATCAGGGACAGGGTCGGGTCCTACAATGAGCAGTTCTTC. This gives the protein CAIRDRVGSYNEQFF. V usage is TRBV10-3 and J usage is TRBJ2-1; 8 bases line up with TRBD1. J was trimmed by 1 base and V by 6 bases; bases with no gene match: 5. The CDR3 has 15 residues. CDR1 is ENHRY and CDR2 is SYGVKD in the germline V gene.

The V call is TRBV11-2, the J call TRBJ2-3; 9 nucleotides align to TRBD2. V was pared by 3 bases and J by 5 bases, with 6 bases of the junction left unmatched. CDR1 is SGHAT, CDR2 FQNNGV, per germline. This CDR3 is 15 amino acids long. The CDR3 DNA reads TGTGCCAGCAGCTTGGTAGCGGGAGTTGAAGATACGCAGTATTTT. It specifies CASSLVAGVEDTQYF.

This clone was detected only once. CDR3 DNA: TGTGCCAGCAGCCAAGGGTCCAGGGCTTCTGGAAACACCATATATTTT. Translated: CASSQGSRASGNTIYF. The genes are TRBV3-1 (or the pseudogene TRBV3-2) and TRBJ1-3, with D possibly being TRBD1 (5 bases). Germline V CDR1 and CDR2: LGHDT, YNNKEL (reference sequence). CDR3 length: 16 residues. Deletions cut 1 base from V and 1 base from J, with 11 bases between.

The rearrangement uses TRBV28 and TRBJ1-1; tentatively, D is TRBD1 (6 bases). This CDR3 spans 16 amino acids. Trimming pared 5 bases from V and 0 bases from J, leaving 16 bases between. The germline gives CDR1 MDHEN, CDR2 SYDVKM. CDR3 sequence reads: CASSRGGALMNTEAFF. CDR3 DNA sequence: TGTGCCAGCAGTCGGGGGGGCGCTTTGATGAACACTGAAGCTTTCTTT.

In its sample, this clone was seen once. CDR3 bases: TGTGCCAGCAGCCAAAACAGGGCCCTCGAGCAGTACTTC. It translates to CASSQNRALEQYF. The chain uses TRBV3-1 (or the pseudogene TRBV3-2) and TRBJ2-7; tentative D call: TRBD1 (6 bases). V lost 2 bases and J lost 6, with 11 bases in between. The CDR3 runs 13 residues. The V gene's germline CDR1 is LGHDT and CDR2 YNNKEL (reference sequence).

This chain joins TRBV7-2 and TRBJ2-1, with D possibly matching TRBD1 (6 bases). The CDR3 spans 15 residues. Per germline, CDR1 SGHTA and CDR2 FQGNSA. V was pared by 5 bases and J by 7 bases, with 18 bases between. CDR3 DNA sequence: TGTGCCAGCAGCCAGGGGTACGGGGCAGGGAATGAGCAGTTCTTC. This encodes CASSQGYGAGNEQFF.

The chain uses TRBV5-1 and TRBJ1-5, with 8 bases lining up with TRBD1. CDR1 SGHRS and CDR2 YFSETQ come from the germline V gene. This CDR3 region has 14 residues. Trimming at V came to 2 bases and at J to 6 bases, leaving 4 bases not matched to a gene. Written as DNA, the CDR3 is TGCGCCAGCAGCTTCAACACAGGGGGTCAGCCCCAGCATTTT. Translated, it gives CASSFNTGGQPQHF.